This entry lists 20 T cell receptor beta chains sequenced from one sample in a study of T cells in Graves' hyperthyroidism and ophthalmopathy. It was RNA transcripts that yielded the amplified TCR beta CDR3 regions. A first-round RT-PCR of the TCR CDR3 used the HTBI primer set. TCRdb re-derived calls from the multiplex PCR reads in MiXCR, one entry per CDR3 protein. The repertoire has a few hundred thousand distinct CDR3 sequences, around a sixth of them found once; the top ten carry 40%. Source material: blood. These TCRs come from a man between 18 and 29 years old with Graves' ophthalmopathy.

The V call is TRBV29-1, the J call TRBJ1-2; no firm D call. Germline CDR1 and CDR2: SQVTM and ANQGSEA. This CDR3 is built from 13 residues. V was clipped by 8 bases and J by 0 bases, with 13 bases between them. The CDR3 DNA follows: TGCAGCTTCCAGGTTCTAACTAACTATGGCTACACCTTC. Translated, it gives CSFQVLTNYGYTF.

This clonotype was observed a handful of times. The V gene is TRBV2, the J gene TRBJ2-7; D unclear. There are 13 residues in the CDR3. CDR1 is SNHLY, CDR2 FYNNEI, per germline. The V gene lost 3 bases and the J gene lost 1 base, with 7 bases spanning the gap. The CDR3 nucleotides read TGTGCCAGCAGTGAGGCGAAATCCTACGAGCAGTACTTC. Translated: CASSEAKSYEQYF.

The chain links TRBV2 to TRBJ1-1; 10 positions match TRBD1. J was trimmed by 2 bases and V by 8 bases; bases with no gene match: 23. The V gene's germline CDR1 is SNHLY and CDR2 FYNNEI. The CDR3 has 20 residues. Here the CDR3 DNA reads TGTGCCAGCTCACCACCTGCCACGCCGGGACAGGGGCCCCTAAACACTGAAGCTTTCTTT. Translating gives CASSPPATPGQGPLNTEAFF.

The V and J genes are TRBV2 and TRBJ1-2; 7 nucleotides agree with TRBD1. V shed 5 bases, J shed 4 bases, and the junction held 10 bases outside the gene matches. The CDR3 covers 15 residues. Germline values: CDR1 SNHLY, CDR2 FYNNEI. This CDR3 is CASSPGTAAPYGYTF. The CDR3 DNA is TGTGCCAGCAGTCCTGGGACAGCCGCTCCCTATGGCTACACCTTC.

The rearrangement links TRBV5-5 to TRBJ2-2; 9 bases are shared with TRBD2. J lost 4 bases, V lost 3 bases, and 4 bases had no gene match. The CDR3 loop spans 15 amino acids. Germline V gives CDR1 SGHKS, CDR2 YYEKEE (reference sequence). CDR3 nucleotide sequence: TGTGCCAGCAGCTCCGCGCGGGAGGGCACCGGGGAGCTGTTTTTT. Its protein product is CASSSAREGTGELFF.

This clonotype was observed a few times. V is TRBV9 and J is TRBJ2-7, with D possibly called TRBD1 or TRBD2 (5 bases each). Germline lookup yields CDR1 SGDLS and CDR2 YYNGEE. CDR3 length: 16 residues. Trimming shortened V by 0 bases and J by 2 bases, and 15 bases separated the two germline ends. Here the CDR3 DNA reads TGTGCCAGCAGCGTAGGAGGGGACGCCCCTACCTACGAGCAGTACTTC. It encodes CASSVGGDAPTYEQYF.

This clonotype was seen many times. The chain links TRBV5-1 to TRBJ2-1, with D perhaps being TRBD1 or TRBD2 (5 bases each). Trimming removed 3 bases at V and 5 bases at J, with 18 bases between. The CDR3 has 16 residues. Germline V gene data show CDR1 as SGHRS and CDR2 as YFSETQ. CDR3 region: CASSWAPADINNEQFF. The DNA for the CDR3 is TGCGCCAGCAGCTGGGCCCCAGCGGACATTAACAATGAGCAGTTCTTC.

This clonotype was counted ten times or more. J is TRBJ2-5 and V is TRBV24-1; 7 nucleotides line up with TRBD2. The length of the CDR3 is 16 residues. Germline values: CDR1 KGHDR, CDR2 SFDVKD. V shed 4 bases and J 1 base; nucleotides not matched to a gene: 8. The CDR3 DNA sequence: TGTGCCACCAGTGACCCCCTAGCGGACATCCAAGAGACCCAGTACTTC. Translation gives CATSDPLADIQETQYF.

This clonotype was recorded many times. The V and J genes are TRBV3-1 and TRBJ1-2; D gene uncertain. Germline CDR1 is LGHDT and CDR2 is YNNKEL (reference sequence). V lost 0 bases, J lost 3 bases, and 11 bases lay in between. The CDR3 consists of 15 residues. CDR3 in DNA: TGTGCCAGCAGCCAAGAGGTTCGACACTACTATGGCTACACCTTC. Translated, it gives CASSQEVRHYYGYTF.

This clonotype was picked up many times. In DNA, the CDR3 is TGCGCCAGCAGACTCCGGACTAGCGATAGAGATACGCAGTATTTT. This gives the protein CASRLRTSDRDTQYF. The chain joins TRBV5-1 to TRBJ2-3, with 9 nucleotides matching TRBD2. Losses at the gene ends were 5 bases for V and 5 bases for J; bases not matched to a gene: 9. The germline gives CDR1 SGHRS, CDR2 YFSETQ. The CDR3 runs 15 residues.

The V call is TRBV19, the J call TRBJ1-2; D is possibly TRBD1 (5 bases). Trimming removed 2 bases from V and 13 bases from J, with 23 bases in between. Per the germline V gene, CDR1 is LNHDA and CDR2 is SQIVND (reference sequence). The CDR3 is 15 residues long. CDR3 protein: CASSIKAGRAPGATF. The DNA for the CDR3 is TGTGCCAGTAGTATAAAAGCGGGCAGGGCCCCTGGTGCCACCTTC.

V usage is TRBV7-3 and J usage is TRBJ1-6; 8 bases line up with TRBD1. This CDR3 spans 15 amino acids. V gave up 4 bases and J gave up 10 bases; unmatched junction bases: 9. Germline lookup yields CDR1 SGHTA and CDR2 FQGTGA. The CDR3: CASSSNSDRGSPLHF. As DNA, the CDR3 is TGTGCCAGCAGCTCAAACTCCGACAGGGGATCACCCCTCCACTTT.

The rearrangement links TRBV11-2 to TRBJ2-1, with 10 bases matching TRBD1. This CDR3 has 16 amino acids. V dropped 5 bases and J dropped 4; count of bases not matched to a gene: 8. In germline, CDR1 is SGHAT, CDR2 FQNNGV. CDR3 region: CASSPGQGTGYNEQFF. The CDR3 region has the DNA TGTGCCAGCAGCCCGGGACAGGGGACGGGGTACAATGAGCAGTTCTTC. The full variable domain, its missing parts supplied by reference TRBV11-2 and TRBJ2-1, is EAGVAQSPRYKIIEKRQSVAFWCNPISGHATLYWYQQILGQGPKLLIQFQNNGVVDDSQLPKDRFSAERLKGVDSTLKIQPAKLEDSAVYLCASSPGQGTGYNEQFFGPGTRLTVL.

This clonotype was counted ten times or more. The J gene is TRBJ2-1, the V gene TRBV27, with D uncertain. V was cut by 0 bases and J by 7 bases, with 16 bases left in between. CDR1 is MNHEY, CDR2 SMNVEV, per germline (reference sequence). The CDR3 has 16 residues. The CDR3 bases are TGTGCCAGCAGTTTATCCACAGTGTTGGAATTAAATGAGCAGTTCTTC. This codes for CASSLSTVLELNEQFF.

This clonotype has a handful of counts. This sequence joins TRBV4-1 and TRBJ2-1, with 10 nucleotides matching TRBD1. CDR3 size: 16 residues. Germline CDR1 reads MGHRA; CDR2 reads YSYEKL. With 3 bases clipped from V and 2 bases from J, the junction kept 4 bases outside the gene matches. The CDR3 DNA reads TGCGCCAGCAGCCAGGAGACAGGGGGCGCCTACAATGAGCAGTTCTTC. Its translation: CASSQETGGAYNEQFF.

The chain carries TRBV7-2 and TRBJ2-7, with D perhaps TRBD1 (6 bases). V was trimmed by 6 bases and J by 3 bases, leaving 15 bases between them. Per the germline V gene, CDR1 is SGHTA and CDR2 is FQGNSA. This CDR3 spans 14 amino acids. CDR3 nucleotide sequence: TGTGCCAGCAGTGTAATCGGCAGGGGCTACGAGCAGTACTTC. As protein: CASSVIGRGYEQYF.

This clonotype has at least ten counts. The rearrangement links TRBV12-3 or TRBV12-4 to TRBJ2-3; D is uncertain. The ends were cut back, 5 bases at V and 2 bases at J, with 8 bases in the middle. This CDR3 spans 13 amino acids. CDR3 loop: CASSGISTDTQYF. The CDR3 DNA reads TGTGCCAGCAGTGGAATCTCCACAGATACGCAGTATTTT.

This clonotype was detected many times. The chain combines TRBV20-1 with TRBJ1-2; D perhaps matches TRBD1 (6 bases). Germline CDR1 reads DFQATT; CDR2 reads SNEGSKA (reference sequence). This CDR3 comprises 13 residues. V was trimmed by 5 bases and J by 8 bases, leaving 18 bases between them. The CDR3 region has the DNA TGCAGTGCTGCAACCGGGACACCCCGGGGCTACACCTTC. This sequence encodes CSAATGTPRGYTF.

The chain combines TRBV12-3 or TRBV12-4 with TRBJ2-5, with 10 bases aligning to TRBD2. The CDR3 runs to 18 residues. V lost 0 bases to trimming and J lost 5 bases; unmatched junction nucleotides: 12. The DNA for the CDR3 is TGTGCCAGCAGTTTAGCGCTAATAGCGGGGGGCGTGGGGGAGACCCAGTACTTC. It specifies CASSLALIAGGVGETQYF.

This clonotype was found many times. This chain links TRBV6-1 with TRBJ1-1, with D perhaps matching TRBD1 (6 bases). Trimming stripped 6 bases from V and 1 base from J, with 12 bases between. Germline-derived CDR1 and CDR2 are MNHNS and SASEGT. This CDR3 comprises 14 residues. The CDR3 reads CASSILRGNTEAFF. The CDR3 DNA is TGTGCCAGCAGCATCCTCAGGGGGAACACTGAAGCTTTCTTT.